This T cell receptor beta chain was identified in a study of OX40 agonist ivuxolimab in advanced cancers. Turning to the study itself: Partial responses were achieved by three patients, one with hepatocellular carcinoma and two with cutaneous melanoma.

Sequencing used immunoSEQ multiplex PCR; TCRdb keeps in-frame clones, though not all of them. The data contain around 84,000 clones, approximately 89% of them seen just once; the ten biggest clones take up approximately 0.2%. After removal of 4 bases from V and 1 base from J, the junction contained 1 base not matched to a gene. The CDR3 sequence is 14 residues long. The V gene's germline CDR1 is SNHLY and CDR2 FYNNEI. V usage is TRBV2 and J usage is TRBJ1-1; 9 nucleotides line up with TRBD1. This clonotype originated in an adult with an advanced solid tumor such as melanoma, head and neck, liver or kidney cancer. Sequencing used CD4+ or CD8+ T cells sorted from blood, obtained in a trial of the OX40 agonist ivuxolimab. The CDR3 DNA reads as TGTGCCAGCAGTGGGGGACAGGGGAACACTGAAGCTTTCTTT. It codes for CASSGGQGNTEAFF.